This TCR beta chain was recorded in a study of response to subunit inactivated influenza vaccine. TCRdb called the RT-PCR reads again in MiXCR, with one record for every CDR3 protein. The table includes roughly 500,000 distinct CDR3 sequences, 20% to 25% detected once. This clonotype appeared a few times. These data were also reused for a study on T cells expressing NK-cell markers. That paper notes: UMI-tagged 5'RACE template switching yielded the TCR beta cDNA.

The source was CD4+ T cells sorted from PBMCs, collected 11 to 12 days after vaccination. This receptor was obtained from a man between 45 and 60 years old who received an inactivated influenza vaccine.

The CDR3 reads CSARDVTSGSYEQYF. DNA of the CDR3: TGCAGTGCTAGAGATGTCACTAGCGGTTCCTACGAGCAGTACTTC. The chain is built from TRBV20-1 and TRBJ2-7; TRBD2 matches 8 bases. CDR3 length equals 15 residues. Trimming took 0 bases from V and 1 from J; bases not matched to a gene: 5. Germline V gene data show CDR1 as DFQATT and CDR2 as SNEGSKA (reference sequence).